The rows below give T cell receptor beta chains drawn from one sample of a study of lymphopenia after photon versus proton radiotherapy. Profiling relied on immunoSEQ multiplex PCR, and the TCRdb table lists in-frame clones only, not all of them. There are fewer than 35,000 clones in the sample; roughly 89% occur only once, and about 6.6% lies in the top ten. Material: peripheral blood, obtained from a patient treated with proton-based radiotherapy. Receptor source: a woman between 65 and 79 years old with pancreatic cancer. Some clones in this sample may be carry-over from other donors' samples. The CDR3 runs from the conserved cysteine through the conserved F or W. The D gene is left open where the match is weak. Size tells how often a clone was seen (once, few, many) or the class of an expanded clone, and some rows leave it out.

CDR3: CASSLAWGSGRAGETQYF
DNA: TGTGCCAGCAGCTTAGCGTGGGGTAGCGGGAGGGCTGGAGAGACCCAGTACTTC
size: -
D: TRBD2
V: TRBV7-9
J: TRBJ2-5

CDR3: CASSLFGTSYGYTF
DNA: TGTGCCAGCAGCTTGTTTGGGACAAGCTATGGCTACACCTTC
size: -
D: -
V: TRBV11-2
J: TRBJ1-2

CDR3: CASSSRQGGGYTF
DNA: TGTGCCAGCAGCTCCAGACAGGGCGGTGGCTACACCTTC
size: -
D: TRBD1
V: TRBV27
J: TRBJ1-2

CDR3: CASTEIAGGSTGELFF
DNA: TGTGCCAGCACTGAAATAGCGGGAGGGAGCACCGGGGAGCTGTTTTTT
size: -
D: TRBD2
V: TRBV6-1
J: TRBJ2-2

CDR3: CASSFLSERLVAPYNEQFF
DNA: TGTGCCAGCAGTTTTCTGTCGGAGAGATTGGTAGCGCCGTACAATGAGCAGTTCTTC
size: -
D: -
V: TRBV28
J: TRBJ2-1

CDR3: CSVTQGADYEQYF
DNA: TGCAGCGTCACACAGGGGGCAGACTACGAGCAGTACTTC
size: -
D: TRBD1
V: TRBV29-1
J: TRBJ2-7

CDR3: CASSHLGVGTNQPQHF
DNA: TGTGCCAGCAGCCATCTCGGGGTGGGGACGAATCAGCCCCAGCATTTT
size: -
D: -
V: TRBV28
J: TRBJ1-5

CDR3: CAISDPFYNEQFF
DNA: TGTGCCATCTCTGACCCCTTCTACAATGAGCAGTTCTTC
size: -
D: -
V: TRBV10-3
J: TRBJ2-1

CDR3: CASSQLAGYNEQFF
DNA: TGTGCCAGCAGTCAACTAGCGGGTTACAATGAGCAGTTCTTC
size: once
D: TRBD2
V: TRBV2
J: TRBJ2-1

CDR3: CASSRLATETQYF
DNA: TGTGCCAGCAGCCGACTAGCAACTGAGACCCAGTACTTC
size: -
D: TRBD2
V: TRBV7-6
J: TRBJ2-5

CDR3: CASRTPGQGFHEQFF
DNA: TGTGCCAGCAGGACCCCGGGACAGGGCTTCCATGAGCAGTTCTTC
size: -
D: TRBD1
V: TRBV28
J: TRBJ2-1